These 24 T cell receptor beta chains came from one sample sequenced in a study of beta chain features in type 1 diabetes. No antigen has been identified for these receptors. Overall study findings and caveats: The study found moderately but significantly shorter TCRB CDR3s in all four CD4+ subsets of Type 1 diabetes patients.

The investigators reverse transcribed all of the isolated RNA, so they sequenced expressed TCRB transcripts. This table comes from immunoSEQ multiplex PCR, and its TCRdb copy is limited to in-frame clones, with some not included. Of some 350,000 clones listed, 9.5% to 10% were seen once; the top ten hold about 0.64%. The source material was central memory CD4+ T cells from blood. The receptors come from a man younger than 45 with type 1 diabetes.

The chain couples TRBV2 to TRBJ1-5; D remains unclear. The V end lost 7 bases, the J end lost 7 bases, and 11 bases lay between the germline ends. Germline CDR1 and CDR2: SNHLY and FYNNEI. This CDR3 region has 12 residues. The CDR3: CASNELRQPQHF. Written as DNA, the CDR3 is TGTGCCAGCAATGAGTTACGGCAGCCCCAGCATTTT. Complete variable domain (other parts from reference TRBV2 and TRBJ1-5): EPEVTQTPSHQVTQMGQEVILRCVPISNHLYFYWYRQILGQKVEFLVSFYNNEISEKSEIFDDQFSVERPDGSNFTLKIRSTKLEDSAMYFCASNELRQPQHFGDGTRLSIL.

This clone was picked up a small number of times. The chain couples TRBV28 to TRBJ1-1; 11 bases line up with TRBD1. Germline trimming cut 7 bases from V and 6 bases from J; bases unmatched to any gene: 7. This CDR3 has 14 amino acids. From germline, CDR1 is MDHEN and CDR2 SYDVKM. In DNA, the CDR3 is TGTGCCAGCATTACCGGACAGGGGGCCGCTGAAGCTTTCTTT. It codes for CASITGQGAAEAFF.

At least ten counts were recorded for this clone. The chain employs TRBV28 and TRBJ2-2; a possible D gene is TRBD1 (6 bases). Germline assignment: CDR1 MDHEN and CDR2 SYDVKM. V was trimmed by 2 bases and J by 6 bases, leaving 13 bases between them. This CDR3 has 15 residues. The chain's CDR3 is CASSLGAQGAGELFF. The DNA for the CDR3 is TGTGCCAGCAGTTTAGGGGCACAGGGCGCCGGGGAGCTGTTTTTT.

This clone was observed a few times. This sequence joins TRBV28 and TRBJ2-5; tentatively, D is TRBD2 (6 bases). Germline CDR1 and CDR2: MDHEN and SYDVKM. V was clipped by 7 bases and J by 3 bases, with 18 bases between them. CDR3 size: 15 residues. CDR3 in amino acids: CASNPLGREEETQYF. As DNA, the CDR3 is TGTGCCAGCAATCCCTTGGGGCGGGAAGAAGAGACCCAGTACTTC.

This clone was seen more than once but under ten times. The V and J genes are TRBV7-2 and TRBJ2-7, with TRBD1 identical over 8 bases. The CDR3 consists of 15 residues. The junction had 9 bases not matched to a gene; V was cut back by 1 base and J by 7 bases. Germline-derived CDR1 and CDR2 are SGHTA and FQGNSA. The CDR3, as DNA: TGTGCCAGCAGCTTAGGAGGCCAGGGGGCTCTGGAGCAGTACTTC. Its translation: CASSLGGQGALEQYF.

This clone was observed many times. The chain couples TRBV18 to TRBJ2-1; 9 nucleotides align to TRBD1. The CDR3 is 18 residues long. The V segment lost 1 base and the J segment 7 bases; nucleotides outside the gene matches: 14. Germline V CDR1 and CDR2: KGHSH, LQKENI. The CDR3 DNA sequence: TGTGCCAGCTCACCACGTGCCTTGGTCGGGACAGGGAGGAATGAGCAGTTCTTC. It codes for CASSPRALVGTGRNEQFF.

In regard to this clone: The junction does not match germline at one end; this may be a read error. Other nucleotide sequences from this sample produce the same CDR3. CDR3 loop: CASSPQTHSGELFF. The CDR3 nucleotides are TGTGCCAGCAGCCCCCAGACCCACAGCGGGGAGCTATTTTTT. The chain recombines TRBV9 with TRBJ2-2; 7 bases line up with TRBD2. The CDR3 sequence is 14 residues long. Germline V lookup: CDR1 SGDLS, CDR2 YYNGEE.

This chain's CDR3 is CASSSRVFSYEQYF. DNA of the CDR3: TGTGCCAGCAGTTCAAGGGTATTCTCCTACGAGCAGTACTTC. The chain is built from TRBV6-5 and TRBJ2-7, with unresolved D. Trimming took off 4 bases at V and 0 bases at J, with 10 bases between the two ends. Germline V gives CDR1 MNHEY, CDR2 SVGAGI. This CDR3 comprises 14 residues.

The chain combines TRBV19 with TRBJ2-7; D is tentatively TRBD1 or TRBD2 (5 bases each). CDR1 is LNHDA, CDR2 SQIVND, per germline (reference sequence). This CDR3 is built from 14 residues. The V end was cut by 0 bases, the J end by 2 bases, with 8 bases between. The CDR3 loop reads CASSIDGATYEQYF. The CDR3 DNA reads as TGTGCCAGTAGTATAGACGGGGCCACCTACGAGCAGTACTTC.

This clone has only a few counts. CDR3 sequence reads: CASSPGPAGVSGELFF. In DNA, the CDR3 is TGTGCCAGCAGCCCTGGGCCAGCGGGAGTCTCCGGGGAGCTGTTTTTT. The rearrangement uses TRBV7-2 and TRBJ2-2, with 8 bases identical to TRBD2. Germline V CDR1 and CDR2: SGHTA, FQGNSA. The CDR3 extends over 16 amino acids. J lost 6 bases, V lost 5 bases, and 11 bases had no gene match.

The J gene is TRBJ1-5, the V gene TRBV21-1. TRBV21-1 represents a pseudogene. This CDR3 contains 15 residues. CDR3: CASSKGKEINQPQHF. The CDR3 region has the DNA TGTGCCAGCAGCAAAGGTAAGGAGATCAATCAGCCCCAGCATTTT.

This clone was counted between two and nine times. This chain links TRBV6-5 with TRBJ1-2, with a tentative D call TRBD1 (5 bases). There are 12 residues in the CDR3. V was cut by 6 bases and J by 2 bases, with 7 bases left in between. Germline CDR1 and CDR2: MNHEY and SVGAGI. Here the CDR3 reads CASSEGNYGYTF. The CDR3 nucleotides are TGTGCCAGCAGCGAGGGGAACTATGGCTACACCTTC.

This clone has a handful of counts. The same CDR3 also results from other DNA sequences found in this sample. V and J are TRBV4-2 and TRBJ1-1, with no clear D. CDR1 and CDR2 from the germline V gene are LGHNA and YNFKEQ. This CDR3 has 14 amino acids. Trimming shortened V by 0 bases and J by 1 base, and 6 bases separated the two germline ends. DNA of the CDR3: TGTGCCAGCAGCCAAGATCCCGGGAACACTGAAGCTTTCTTT. Amino acid sequence: CASSQDPGNTEAFF.

CDR3: CASSPRQGGGYTF. CDR3 DNA: TGTGCCAGCAGCCCAAGACAGGGTGGTGGCTACACCTTC. This chain uses TRBV7-3 with TRBJ1-2; 7 positions agree with TRBD1. The CDR3 is 13 residues long. The V segment lost 5 bases and the J segment 7 bases; nucleotides outside the gene matches: 7. In germline, CDR1 is SGHTA, CDR2 FQGTGA.

This clone showed up just a few times. The chain couples TRBV7-2 to TRBJ2-6, with TRBD1 identical over 8 bases. Germline V lookup: CDR1 SGHTA, CDR2 FQGNSA. V trimming: 4 bases; J trimming: 2 bases; junction bases outside the gene matches: 1. The CDR3 extends over 15 amino acids. CDR3 sequence: CASSSQGAGANVLTF. The CDR3 bases are TGTGCCAGCAGCTCACAGGGGGCTGGGGCCAACGTCCTGACTTTC. The full variable domain, completed using reference TRBV7-2 and TRBJ2-6, is GAGVSQSPSNKVTEKGKDVELRCDPISGHTALYWYRQSLGQGLEFLIYFQGNSAPDKSGLPSDRFSAERTGGSVSTLTIQRTQQEDSAVYLCASSSQGAGANVLTFGAGSRLTVL.

J is TRBJ2-2 and V is TRBV5-6; 10 bases are a match to TRBD2. This CDR3 is 15 amino acids long. The germline gives CDR1 SGHDT, CDR2 YYEEEE. V was clipped by 2 bases and J by 6 bases; unmatched bases: 4. CDR3 sequence: CASSFELAGSGELFF. In DNA form, the CDR3 reads TGTGCCAGCAGCTTTGAACTAGCGGGATCCGGGGAGCTGTTTTTT.

In this sample, this clone turned up a few times. The chain combines TRBV5-1 with TRBJ1-5, with 7 bases fitting TRBD1. The CDR3 has 15 residues. The V gene's germline CDR1 is SGHRS and CDR2 YFSETQ. V gave up 7 bases and J gave up 0 bases; unmatched junction bases: 7. CDR3 protein: CASALGQFSNQPQHF. CDR3 sequence (DNA): TGCGCCAGCGCTTTGGGACAGTTTAGCAATCAGCCCCAGCATTTT.

The chain links TRBV6-5 to TRBJ1-1, with D possibly TRBD1 on 5 matching bases. The V gene's germline CDR1 is MNHEY and CDR2 SVGAGI. The CDR3 totals 13 residues. Trimming removed 10 bases from V and 1 base from J, with 13 bases in between. The CDR3 sequence: CAILEDTNTEAFF. CDR3 bases: TGTGCCATCCTGGAGGACACGAACACTGAAGCTTTCTTT.

The V and J genes are TRBV4-1 and TRBJ1-5, with a weak D call TRBD1 (6 bases). This CDR3 comprises 15 residues. Germline V gives CDR1 MGHRA, CDR2 YSYEKL. Trimming left V 4 bases short and J 7 bases short, with 17 bases between. CDR3 residues: CASSPFEQGGQPQHF. The CDR3 DNA sequence: TGCGCCAGCAGCCCTTTTGAACAGGGCGGGCAGCCCCAGCATTTT.

This clone was observed a handful of times. The V and J genes are TRBV14 and TRBJ1-2, with 7 positions matching TRBD1. The CDR3 has 16 residues. The germline CDR1 and CDR2 sequences are SGHDN and FVKESK. The V and J ends lost 9 bases and 7 bases, in that order; junction bases with no gene match: 20. The CDR3 coding sequence is TGTGCCAGTATAACTACGGGTAACCAGGGGGGAGGTGGCTACACCTTC. It encodes CASITTGNQGGGGYTF.

The V call is TRBV7-9, the J call TRBJ2-2; D is uncertain. V was shortened by 7 bases and J by 1 base, with 7 bases between the two germline ends. The germline CDR1 and CDR2 sequences are SEHNR and FQNEAQ (reference sequence). This CDR3 is built from 13 residues. Written as DNA, the CDR3 is TGTGCCAGCACATTACAGAACACCGGGGAGCTGTTTTTT. This translates into CASTLQNTGELFF.

This clone was detected ten times or more. This chain links TRBV4-2 with TRBJ2-1, with 11 nucleotides matching TRBD2. The length of the CDR3 is 16 residues. Germline V gene data show CDR1 as LGHNA and CDR2 as YNFKEQ. The trim removed 3 bases at V and 10 bases at J, leaving 11 bases unmatched. CDR3 sequence reads: CASSQVLAGGMREQFF. The DNA for the CDR3 is TGTGCCAGCAGCCAGGTCTTAGCGGGAGGGATGCGGGAGCAGTTCTTC.

This clone showed up just a few times. J is TRBJ1-2 and V is TRBV27; D gene ambiguous. Germline V CDR1 and CDR2: MNHEY, SMNVEV (reference sequence). The CDR3 spans 13 residues. Trimming cost V 0 bases and J 8 bases, with 10 bases left between them. The CDR3 sequence: CASSLSGLGGYTF. The CDR3 DNA reads as TGTGCCAGCAGTTTATCAGGGTTGGGCGGCTACACCTTC.

The chain carries TRBV7-6 and TRBJ2-1; a possible D gene is TRBD1 (6 bases). The CDR3 is 12 residues long. Per germline, CDR1 SGHVS and CDR2 FNYEAQ. V was clipped by 6 bases and J by 7 bases, with 10 bases between them. The CDR3, as DNA: TGTGCCAGCAGGGGGCAGGGGAATGAGCAGTTCTTC. It yields the protein CASRGQGNEQFF.